Given below is one T cell receptor (beta chain) in context. Its antigen is unidentified. The data were obtained in a study of response to subunit inactivated influenza vaccine. Study-level points and caveats: Few additional T cells are recruited per seasonal influenza vaccination, authors suggested.

CDR3 length equals 14 residues. Germline V gene sequence: CDR1 SQVTM, CDR2 ANQGSEA. Losses at the gene ends were 7 bases for V and 4 bases for J; bases not matched to a gene: 6. TCRdb re-called the RT-PCR reads through MiXCR, storing one row per CDR3 protein. The top ten hold 26% of the sample, which has around 200,000 distinct CDR3 sequences, approximately 15% seen once. Here the sequenced sample was CD8+ T cells sorted from PBMCs, taken 4 to 6 days after vaccination. The rearrangement uses TRBV29-1 and TRBJ2-2, with 10 bases identical to TRBD2. The TCR originated in a man aged 50 to 60 who received an inactivated influenza vaccine. The CDR3 loop is CSALAGGFTGELFF. CDR3 DNA sequence: TGCAGCGCCTTAGCGGGGGGCTTCACCGGGGAGCTGTTTTTT.